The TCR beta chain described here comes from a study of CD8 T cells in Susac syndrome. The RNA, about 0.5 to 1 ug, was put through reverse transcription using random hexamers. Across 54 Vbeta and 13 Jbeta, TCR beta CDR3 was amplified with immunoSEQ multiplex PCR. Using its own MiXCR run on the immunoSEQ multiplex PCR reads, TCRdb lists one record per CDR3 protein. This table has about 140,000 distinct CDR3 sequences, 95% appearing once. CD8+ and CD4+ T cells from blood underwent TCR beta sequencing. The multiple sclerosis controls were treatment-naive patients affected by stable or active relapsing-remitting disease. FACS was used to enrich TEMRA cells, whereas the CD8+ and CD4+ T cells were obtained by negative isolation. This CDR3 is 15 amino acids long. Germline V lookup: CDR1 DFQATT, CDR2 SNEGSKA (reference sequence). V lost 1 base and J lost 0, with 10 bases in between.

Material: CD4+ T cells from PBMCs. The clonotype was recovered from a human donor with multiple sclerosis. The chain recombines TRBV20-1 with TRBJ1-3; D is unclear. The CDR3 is CSARGATDSGNTIYF. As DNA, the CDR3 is TGCAGTGCTAGAGGGGCGACGGACTCTGGAAACACCATATATTTT.